A single T cell receptor (beta chain) is shown here with its context. This sample is part of a study of early stage breast cancer tumors. Study as a whole: Of around 15 invasive breast tumors, more than ten were hormone receptor-positive, HER2-negative.

Here immunoSEQ multiplex PCR was the method, and the copy in TCRdb shows in-frame clones only, minus some. The repertoire holds fewer than 70,000 clones, with more than 70% as singletons. The CDR3 length is 11 residues. CDR1 and CDR2 (germline): SGHAT, FQNNGV. With 9 bases removed from V and 8 bases from J, the gap between germline ends came to 11 bases. This chain connects TRBV11-2 to TRBJ1-5, with D perhaps matching TRBD1 (6 bases). The specimen was blood. The TCR sequence derives from a person aged 35-49 years with breast cancer. The CDR3 DNA reads TGTGCCAGACAGGGACGGAAGCCCCAGCATTTT. Protein product: CARQGRKPQHF.